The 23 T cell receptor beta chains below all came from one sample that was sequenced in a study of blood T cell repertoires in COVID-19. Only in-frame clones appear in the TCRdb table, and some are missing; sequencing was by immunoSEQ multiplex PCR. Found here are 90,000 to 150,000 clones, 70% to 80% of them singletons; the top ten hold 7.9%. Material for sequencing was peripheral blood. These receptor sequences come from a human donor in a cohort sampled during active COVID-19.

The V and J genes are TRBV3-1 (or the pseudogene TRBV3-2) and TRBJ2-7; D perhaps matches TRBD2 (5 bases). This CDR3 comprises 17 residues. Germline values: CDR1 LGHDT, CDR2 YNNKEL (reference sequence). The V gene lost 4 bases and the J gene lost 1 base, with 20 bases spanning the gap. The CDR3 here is CASSRLPHQAGSYEQYF. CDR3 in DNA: TGTGCCAGCAGCCGTCTGCCCCACCAGGCGGGTTCCTACGAGCAGTACTTC.

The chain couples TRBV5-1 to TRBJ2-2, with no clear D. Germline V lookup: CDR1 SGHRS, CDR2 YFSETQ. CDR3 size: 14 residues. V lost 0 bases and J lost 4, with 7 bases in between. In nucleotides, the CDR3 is TGCGCCAGCAGCTTGGACGGGTTCACCGGGGAGCTGTTTTTT. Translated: CASSLDGFTGELFF.

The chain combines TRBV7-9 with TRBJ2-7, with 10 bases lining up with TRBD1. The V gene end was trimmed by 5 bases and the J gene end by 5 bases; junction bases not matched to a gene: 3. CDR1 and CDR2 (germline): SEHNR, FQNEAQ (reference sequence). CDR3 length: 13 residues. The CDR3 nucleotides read TGTGCCAGCAGCACCGGGACAGGGGACGAGCAGTACTTC. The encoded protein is CASSTGTGDEQYF.

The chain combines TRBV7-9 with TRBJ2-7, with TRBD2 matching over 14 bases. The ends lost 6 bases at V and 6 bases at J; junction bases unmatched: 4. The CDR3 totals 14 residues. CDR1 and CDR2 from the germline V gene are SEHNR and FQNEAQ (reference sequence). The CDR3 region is CASRLGTSGSEQYF. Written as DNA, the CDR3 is TGTGCCAGCAGGCTGGGGACTAGCGGGAGCGAGCAGTACTTC.

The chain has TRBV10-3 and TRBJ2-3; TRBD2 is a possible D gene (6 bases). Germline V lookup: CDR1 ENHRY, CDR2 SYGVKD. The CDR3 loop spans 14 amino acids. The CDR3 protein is CAAKEGRSTDTQYF. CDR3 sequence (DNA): TGTGCTGCCAAGGAGGGACGTAGCACAGATACGCAGTATTTT.

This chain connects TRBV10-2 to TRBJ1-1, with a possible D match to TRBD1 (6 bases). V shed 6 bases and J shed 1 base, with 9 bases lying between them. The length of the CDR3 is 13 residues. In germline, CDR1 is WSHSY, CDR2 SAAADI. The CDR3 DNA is TGCGCCAGCAGAGGGACACGGAACACTGAAGCTTTCTTT. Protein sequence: CASRGTRNTEAFF.

The CDR3 DNA reads TGTGCCAGCAGTGAATATAATGAGGACAATGAGCAGTTCTTC. Translating gives CASSEYNEDNEQFF. This chain uses TRBV25-1 with TRBJ2-1, with D uncertain. The CDR3 length is 14 residues. Germline values: CDR1 MGHDK, CDR2 SYGVNS. V was cut by 0 bases and J by 5 bases, with 8 bases left in between.

CDR3 loop: CASSQGSRSYEQYF. The DNA of the CDR3 is TGTGCCAGCAGCCAAGGGTCCAGGTCCTACGAGCAGTACTTC. The V gene is TRBV14, the J gene TRBJ2-7; no definite D call. V lost 1 base, J lost 1 base, and 8 bases lay in between. Germline V CDR1 and CDR2: SGHDN, FVKESK. This CDR3 contains 14 residues.

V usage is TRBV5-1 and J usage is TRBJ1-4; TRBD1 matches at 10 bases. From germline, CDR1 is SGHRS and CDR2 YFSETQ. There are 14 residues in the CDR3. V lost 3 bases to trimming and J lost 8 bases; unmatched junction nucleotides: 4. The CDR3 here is CASSSGTGAEKLFF. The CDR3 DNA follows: TGCGCCAGCAGCTCGGGGACAGGGGCAGAAAAACTGTTTTTT.

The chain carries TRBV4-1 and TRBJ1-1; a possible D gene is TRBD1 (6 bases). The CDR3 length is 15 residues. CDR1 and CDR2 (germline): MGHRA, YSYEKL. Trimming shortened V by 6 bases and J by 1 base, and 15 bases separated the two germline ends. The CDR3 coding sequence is TGCGCCAGCAGTCACCAGGGGTTAAGGAACACTGAAGCTTTCTTT. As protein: CASSHQGLRNTEAFF.

The CDR3 is CASTRDRSSYEQYF. CDR3 coding DNA: TGTGCCAGCACCCGGGACAGGAGCTCCTACGAGCAGTACTTC. The chain joins TRBV9 to TRBJ2-7, with 8 positions matching TRBD1. There are 14 residues in the CDR3. The germline V gene encodes CDR1 SGDLS and CDR2 YYNGEE. The ends lost 6 bases at V and 0 bases at J; junction bases unmatched: 5.

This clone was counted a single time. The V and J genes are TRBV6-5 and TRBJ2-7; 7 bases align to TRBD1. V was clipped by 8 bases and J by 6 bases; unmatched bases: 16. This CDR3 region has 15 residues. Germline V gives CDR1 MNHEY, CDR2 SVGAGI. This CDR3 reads CASSFTGQTLPEQYF. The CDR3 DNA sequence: TGTGCCAGCTCTTTTACGGGACAGACACTCCCCGAGCAGTACTTC.

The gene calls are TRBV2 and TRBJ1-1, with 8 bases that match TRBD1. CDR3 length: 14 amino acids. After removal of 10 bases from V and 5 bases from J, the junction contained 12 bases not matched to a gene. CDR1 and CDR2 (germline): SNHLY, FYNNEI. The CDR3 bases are TGTGCCACCTTACCTAGAACAGGGGGGACTGAAGCTTTCTTT. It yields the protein CATLPRTGGTEAFF.

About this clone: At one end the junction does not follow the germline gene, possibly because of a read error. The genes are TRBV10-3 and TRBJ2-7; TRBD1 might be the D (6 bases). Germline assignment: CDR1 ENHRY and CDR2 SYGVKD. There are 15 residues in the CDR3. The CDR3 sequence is CAITEGQGKNYEQYF. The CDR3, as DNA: TGTGCCATCACTGAGGGGCAGGGGAAGAACTACGAGCAGTACTTC.

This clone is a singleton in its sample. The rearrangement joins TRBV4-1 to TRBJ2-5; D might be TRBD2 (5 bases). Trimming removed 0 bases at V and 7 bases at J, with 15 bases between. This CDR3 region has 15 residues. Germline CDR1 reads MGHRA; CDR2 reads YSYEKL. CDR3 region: CASSQDDGAARTQYF. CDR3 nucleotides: TGCGCCAGCAGCCAAGATGACGGAGCGGCAAGGACCCAGTACTTC.

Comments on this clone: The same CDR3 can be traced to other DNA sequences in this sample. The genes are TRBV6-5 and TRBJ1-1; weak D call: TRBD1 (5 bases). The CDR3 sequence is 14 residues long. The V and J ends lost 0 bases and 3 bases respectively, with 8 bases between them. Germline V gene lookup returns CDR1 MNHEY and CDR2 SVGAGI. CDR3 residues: CASSYSEGDTEAFF. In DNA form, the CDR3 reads TGTGCCAGCAGTTACTCCGAAGGGGACACTGAAGCTTTCTTT.

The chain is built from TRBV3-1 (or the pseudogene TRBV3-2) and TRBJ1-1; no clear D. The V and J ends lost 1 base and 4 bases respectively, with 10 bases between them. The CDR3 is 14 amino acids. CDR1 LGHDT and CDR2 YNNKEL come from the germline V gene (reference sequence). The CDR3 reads CASSQGDSGTEAFF. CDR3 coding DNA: TGTGCCAGCAGCCAAGGCGACTCGGGCACTGAAGCTTTCTTT.

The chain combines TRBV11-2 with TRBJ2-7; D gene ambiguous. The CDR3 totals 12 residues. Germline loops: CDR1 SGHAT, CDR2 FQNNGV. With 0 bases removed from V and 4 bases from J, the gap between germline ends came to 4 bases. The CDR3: CASSLDRYEQYF. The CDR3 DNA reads TGTGCCAGCAGCTTAGATCGGTACGAGCAGTACTTC.

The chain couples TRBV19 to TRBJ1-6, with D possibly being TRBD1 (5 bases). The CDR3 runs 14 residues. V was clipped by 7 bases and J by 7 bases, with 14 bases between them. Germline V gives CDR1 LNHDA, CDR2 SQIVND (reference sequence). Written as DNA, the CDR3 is TGTGCCAGTACCCATAGGGGCGGCAATTCACCCCTCCACTTT. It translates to CASTHRGGNSPLHF.

In DNA, the CDR3 is TGTGCCAGTAGTGATGGACTAGCTGATAACAATGAGCAGTTCTTC. Protein: CASSDGLADNNEQFF. The V and J genes are TRBV19 and TRBJ2-1; 8 positions agree with TRBD2. The CDR3 is 15 amino acids. Germline loops: CDR1 LNHDA, CDR2 SQIVND (reference sequence). The ends lost 5 bases at V and 5 bases at J; junction bases unmatched: 8.

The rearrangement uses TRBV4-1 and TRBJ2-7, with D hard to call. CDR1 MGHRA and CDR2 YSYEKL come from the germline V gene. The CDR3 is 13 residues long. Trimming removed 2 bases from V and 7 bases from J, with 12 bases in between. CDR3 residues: CASSQNPRREQYF. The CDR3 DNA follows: TGCGCCAGCAGCCAAAACCCTCGCCGGGAGCAGTACTTC.

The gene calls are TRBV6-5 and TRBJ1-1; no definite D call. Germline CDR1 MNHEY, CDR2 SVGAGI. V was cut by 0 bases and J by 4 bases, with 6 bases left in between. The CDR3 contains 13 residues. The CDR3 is CASSYSGGTEAFF. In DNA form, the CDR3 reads TGTGCCAGCAGTTACTCAGGAGGCACTGAAGCTTTCTTT.

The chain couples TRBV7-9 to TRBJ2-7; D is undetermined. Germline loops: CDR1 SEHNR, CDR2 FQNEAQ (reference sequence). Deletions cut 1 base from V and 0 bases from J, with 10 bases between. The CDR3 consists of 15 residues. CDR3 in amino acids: CASSLGAPSSYEQYF. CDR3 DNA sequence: TGTGCCAGCAGCTTAGGGGCGCCGAGCTCCTACGAGCAGTACTTC.